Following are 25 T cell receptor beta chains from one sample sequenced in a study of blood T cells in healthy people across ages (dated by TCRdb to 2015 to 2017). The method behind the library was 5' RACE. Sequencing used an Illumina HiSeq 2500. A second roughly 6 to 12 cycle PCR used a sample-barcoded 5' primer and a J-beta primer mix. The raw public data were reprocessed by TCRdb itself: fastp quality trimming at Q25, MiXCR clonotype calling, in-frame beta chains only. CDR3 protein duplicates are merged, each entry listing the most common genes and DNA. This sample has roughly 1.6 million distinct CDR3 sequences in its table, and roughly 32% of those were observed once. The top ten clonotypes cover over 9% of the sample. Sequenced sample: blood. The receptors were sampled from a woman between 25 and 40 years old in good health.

The CDR3 DNA follows: TGCGCCAGCAGCCCTAACCGGCCGCCCTTTCAATCTGGGGCCAACGTCCTGACTTTC. It translates to CASSPNRPPFQSGANVLTF. This chain joins TRBV4-1 and TRBJ2-6; D not certain. Germline CDR1 reads MGHRA; CDR2 reads YSYEKL. The length of the CDR3 is 19 residues. The ends were cut back, 4 bases at V and 1 base at J, with 20 bases in the middle.

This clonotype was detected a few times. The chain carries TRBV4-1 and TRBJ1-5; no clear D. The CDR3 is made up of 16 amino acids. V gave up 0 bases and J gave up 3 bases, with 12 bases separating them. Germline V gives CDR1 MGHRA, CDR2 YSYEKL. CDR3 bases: TGCGCCAGCAGCCAAGATCCGGGGAATTACAATCAGCCCCAGCATTTT. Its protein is CASSQDPGNYNQPQHF.

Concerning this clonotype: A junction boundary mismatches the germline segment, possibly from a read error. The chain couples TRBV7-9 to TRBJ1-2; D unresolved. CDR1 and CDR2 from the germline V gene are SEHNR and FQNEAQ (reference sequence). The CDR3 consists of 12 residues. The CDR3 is CSSSLETGLDTF. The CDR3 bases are TGTTCCAGCAGCTTAGAAACGGGCCTAGACACCTTC.

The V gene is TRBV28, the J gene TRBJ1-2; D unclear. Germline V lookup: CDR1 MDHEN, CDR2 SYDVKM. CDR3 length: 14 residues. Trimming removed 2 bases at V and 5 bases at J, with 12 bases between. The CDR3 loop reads CASSLVGFGYGYTF. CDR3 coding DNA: TGTGCCAGCAGTTTAGTGGGGTTCGGATATGGCTACACCTTC.

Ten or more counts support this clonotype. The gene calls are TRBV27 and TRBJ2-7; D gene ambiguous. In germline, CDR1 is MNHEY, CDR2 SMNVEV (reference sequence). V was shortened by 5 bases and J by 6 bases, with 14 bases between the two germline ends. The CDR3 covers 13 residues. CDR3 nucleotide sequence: TGTGCCAGCAGTCCCCGTACGGCTGCCGAGCAGTACTTC. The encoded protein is CASSPRTAAEQYF.

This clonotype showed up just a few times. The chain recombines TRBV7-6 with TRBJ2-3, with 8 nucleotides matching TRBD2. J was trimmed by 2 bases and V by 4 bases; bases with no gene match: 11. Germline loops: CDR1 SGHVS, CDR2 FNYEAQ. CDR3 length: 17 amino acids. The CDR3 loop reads CASSYRTSQDFTDTQYF. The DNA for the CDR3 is TGTGCCAGCAGCTACCGGACTAGCCAAGACTTCACAGATACGCAGTATTTT.

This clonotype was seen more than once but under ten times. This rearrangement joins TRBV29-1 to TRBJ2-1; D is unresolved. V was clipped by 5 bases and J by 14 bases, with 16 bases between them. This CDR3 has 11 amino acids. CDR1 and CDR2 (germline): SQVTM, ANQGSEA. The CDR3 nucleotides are TGCAGCGTTTCTTCGACCGGCGCAGAGTTCTTC. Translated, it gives CSVSSTGAEFF.

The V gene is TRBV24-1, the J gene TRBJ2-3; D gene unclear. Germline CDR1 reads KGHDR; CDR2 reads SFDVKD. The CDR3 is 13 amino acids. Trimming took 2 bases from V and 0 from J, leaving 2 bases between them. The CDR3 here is CATSDYSTDTQYF. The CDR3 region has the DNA TGTGCCACCAGTGATTACAGCACAGATACGCAGTATTTT.

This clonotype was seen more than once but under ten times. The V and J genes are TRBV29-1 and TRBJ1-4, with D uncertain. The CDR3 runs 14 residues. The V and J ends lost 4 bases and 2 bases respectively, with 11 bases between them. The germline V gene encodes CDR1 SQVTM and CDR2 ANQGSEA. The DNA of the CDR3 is TGCAGCGTTGTGCCCCACGGGACTAATGAAAAACTGTTTTTT. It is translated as CSVVPHGTNEKLFF.

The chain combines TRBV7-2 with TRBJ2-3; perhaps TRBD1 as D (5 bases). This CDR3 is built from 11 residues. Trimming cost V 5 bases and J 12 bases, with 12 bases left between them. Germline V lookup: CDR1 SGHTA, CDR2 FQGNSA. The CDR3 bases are TGTGCCAGCAGCCGGACATACCCCCAGTATTTT. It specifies CASSRTYPQYF.

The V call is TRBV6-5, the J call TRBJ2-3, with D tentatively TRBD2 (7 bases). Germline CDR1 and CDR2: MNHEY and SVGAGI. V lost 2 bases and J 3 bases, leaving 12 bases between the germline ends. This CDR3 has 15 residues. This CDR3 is CASSYGGAETDTQYF. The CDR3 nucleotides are TGTGCCAGCAGTTACGGGGGGGCGGAAACAGATACGCAGTATTTT.

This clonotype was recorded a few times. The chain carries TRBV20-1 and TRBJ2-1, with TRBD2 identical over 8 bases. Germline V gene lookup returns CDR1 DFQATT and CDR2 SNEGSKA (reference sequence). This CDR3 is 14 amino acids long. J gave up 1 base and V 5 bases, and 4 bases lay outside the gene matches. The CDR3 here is CSAETSGSYNEQFF. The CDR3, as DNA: TGCAGTGCTGAAACTAGCGGATCCTACAATGAGCAGTTCTTC.

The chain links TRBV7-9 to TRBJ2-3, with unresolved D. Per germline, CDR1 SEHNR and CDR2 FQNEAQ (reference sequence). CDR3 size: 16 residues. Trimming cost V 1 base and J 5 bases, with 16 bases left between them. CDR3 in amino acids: CASSLGLFSGEDTQYF. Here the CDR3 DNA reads TGTGCCAGCAGCTTAGGGTTGTTTTCAGGAGAAGATACGCAGTATTTT. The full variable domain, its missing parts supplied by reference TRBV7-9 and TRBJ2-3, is DTGVSQNPRHKITKRGQNVTFRCDPISEHNRLYWYRQTLGQGPEFLTYFQNEAQLEKSRLLSDRFSAERPKGSFSTLEIQRTEQGDSAMYLCASSLGLFSGEDTQYFGPGTRLTVL.

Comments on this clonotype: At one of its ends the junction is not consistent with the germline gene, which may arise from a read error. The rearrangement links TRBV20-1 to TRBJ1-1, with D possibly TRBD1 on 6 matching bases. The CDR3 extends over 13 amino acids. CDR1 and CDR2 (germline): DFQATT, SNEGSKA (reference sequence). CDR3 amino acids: CSARGGTSTEAFF. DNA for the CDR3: TGCAGTGCGAGAGGCGGGACATCCACTGAAGCTTTCTTT.

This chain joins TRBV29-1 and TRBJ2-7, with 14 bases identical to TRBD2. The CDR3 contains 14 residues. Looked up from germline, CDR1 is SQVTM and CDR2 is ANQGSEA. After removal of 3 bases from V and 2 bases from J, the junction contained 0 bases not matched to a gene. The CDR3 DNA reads TGCAGCGTTGAGGGACTAGCGGGGGCCTACGAGCAGTACTTC. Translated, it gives CSVEGLAGAYEQYF.

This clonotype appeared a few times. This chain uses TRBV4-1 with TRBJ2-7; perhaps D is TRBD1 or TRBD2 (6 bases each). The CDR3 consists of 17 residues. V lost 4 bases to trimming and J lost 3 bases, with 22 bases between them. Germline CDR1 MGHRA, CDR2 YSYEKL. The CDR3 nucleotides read TGCGCCAGCAGCCTCTCTGGAGGGACACGGGCTTTCTACGAGCAGTACTTC. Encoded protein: CASSLSGGTRAFYEQYF.

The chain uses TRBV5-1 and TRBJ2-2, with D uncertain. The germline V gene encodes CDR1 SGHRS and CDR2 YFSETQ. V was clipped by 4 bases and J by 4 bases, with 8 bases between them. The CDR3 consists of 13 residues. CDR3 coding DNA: TGCGCCAGCAGCCATCTACCCACCGGGGAGCTGTTTTTT. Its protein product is CASSHLPTGELFF.

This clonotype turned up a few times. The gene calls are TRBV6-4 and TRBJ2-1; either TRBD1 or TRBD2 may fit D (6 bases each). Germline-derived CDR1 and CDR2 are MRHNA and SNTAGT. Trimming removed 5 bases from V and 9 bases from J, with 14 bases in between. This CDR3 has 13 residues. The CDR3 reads CASSPREGGEQFF. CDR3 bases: TGTGCCAGCAGTCCTAGAGAGGGGGGTGAGCAGTTCTTC.

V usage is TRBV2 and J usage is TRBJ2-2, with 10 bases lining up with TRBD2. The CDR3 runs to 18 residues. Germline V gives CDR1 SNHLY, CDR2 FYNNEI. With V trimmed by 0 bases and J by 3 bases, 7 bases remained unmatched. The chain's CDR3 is CASSEAKRGGRDTGELFF. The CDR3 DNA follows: TGTGCCAGCAGTGAAGCTAAGCGGGGGGGCCGAGACACCGGGGAGCTGTTTTTT.

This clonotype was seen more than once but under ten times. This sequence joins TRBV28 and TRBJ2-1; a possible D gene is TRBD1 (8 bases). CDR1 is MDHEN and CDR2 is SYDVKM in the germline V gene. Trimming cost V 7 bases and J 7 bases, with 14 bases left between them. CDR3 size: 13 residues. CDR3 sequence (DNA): TGTGCCAGCACCTTACAGGGGGGGAATGAGCAGTTCTTC. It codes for CASTLQGGNEQFF. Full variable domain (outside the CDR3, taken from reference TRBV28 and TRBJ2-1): DVKVTQSSRYLVKRTGEKVFLECVQDMDHENMFWYRQDPGLGLRLIYFSYDVKMKEKGDIPEGYSVSREKKERFSLILESASTNQTSMYLCASTLQGGNEQFFGPGTRLTVL.

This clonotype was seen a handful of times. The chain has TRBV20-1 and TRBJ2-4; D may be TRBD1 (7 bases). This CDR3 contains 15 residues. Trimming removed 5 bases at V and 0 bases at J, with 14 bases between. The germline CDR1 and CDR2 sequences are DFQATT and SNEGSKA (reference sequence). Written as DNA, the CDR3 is TGCAGTGCTGGAGGGACAGAACTAGCCAAAAACATTCAGTACTTC. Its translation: CSAGGTELAKNIQYF.

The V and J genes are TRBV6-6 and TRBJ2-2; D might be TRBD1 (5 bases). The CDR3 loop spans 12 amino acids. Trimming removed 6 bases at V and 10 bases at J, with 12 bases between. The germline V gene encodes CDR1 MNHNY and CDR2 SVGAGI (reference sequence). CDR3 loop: CASSPQVSELFF. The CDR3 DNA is TGTGCCAGCAGCCCACAGGTGTCGGAGCTGTTTTTT.

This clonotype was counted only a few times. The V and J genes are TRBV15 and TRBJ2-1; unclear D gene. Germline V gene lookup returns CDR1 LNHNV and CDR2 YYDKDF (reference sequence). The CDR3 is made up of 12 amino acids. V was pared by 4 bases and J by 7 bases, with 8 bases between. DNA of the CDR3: TGTGCCACCAGCAACCGAACTAATGAGCAGTTCTTC. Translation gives CATSNRTNEQFF.

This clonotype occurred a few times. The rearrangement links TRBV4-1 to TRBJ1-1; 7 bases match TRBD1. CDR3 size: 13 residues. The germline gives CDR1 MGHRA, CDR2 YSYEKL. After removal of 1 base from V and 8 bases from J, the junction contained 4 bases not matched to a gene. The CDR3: CASSQGDSLEAFF. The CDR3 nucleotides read TGCGCCAGCAGCCAAGGGGACAGCCTGGAAGCTTTCTTT.

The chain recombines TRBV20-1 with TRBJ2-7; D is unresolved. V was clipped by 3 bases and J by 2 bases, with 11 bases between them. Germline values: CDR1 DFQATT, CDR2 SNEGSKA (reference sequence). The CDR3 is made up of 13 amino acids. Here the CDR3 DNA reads TGCAGTGCTAGGGGCCAACGGACCTACGAGCAGTACTTC. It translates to CSARGQRTYEQYF.